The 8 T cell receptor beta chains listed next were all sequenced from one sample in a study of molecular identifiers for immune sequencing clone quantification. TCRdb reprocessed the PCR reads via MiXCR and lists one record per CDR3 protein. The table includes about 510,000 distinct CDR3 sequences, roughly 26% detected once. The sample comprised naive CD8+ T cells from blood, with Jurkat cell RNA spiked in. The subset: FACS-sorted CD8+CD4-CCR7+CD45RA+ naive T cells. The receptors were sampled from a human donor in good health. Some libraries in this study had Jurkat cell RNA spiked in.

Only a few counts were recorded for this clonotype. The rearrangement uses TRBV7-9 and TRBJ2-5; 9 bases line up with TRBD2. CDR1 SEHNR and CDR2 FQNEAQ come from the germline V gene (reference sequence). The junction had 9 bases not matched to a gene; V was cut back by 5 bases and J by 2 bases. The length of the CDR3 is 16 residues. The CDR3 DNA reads TGTGCCAGCAGCCCCTTCTCTAGCGGGGAGCAAGAGACCCAGTACTTC. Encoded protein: CASSPFSSGEQETQYF.

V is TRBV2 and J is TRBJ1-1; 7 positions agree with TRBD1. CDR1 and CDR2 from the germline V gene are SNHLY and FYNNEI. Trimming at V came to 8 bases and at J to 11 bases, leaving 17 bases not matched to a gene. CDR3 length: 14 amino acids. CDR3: CASSPIQGNTGAFF. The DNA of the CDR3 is TGTGCCAGCTCCCCCATACAGGGGAACACTGGGGCTTTCTTT.

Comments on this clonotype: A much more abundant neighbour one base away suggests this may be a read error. The CDR3 loop is CASSKRSRKAFF. The CDR3, as DNA: TGTGCCAGCAGCAAAAGGAGCAGGAAGGCTTTCTTT. The genes are TRBV21-1 and TRBJ1-1. TRBV21-1 is a listed pseudogene. The CDR3 length is 12 residues.

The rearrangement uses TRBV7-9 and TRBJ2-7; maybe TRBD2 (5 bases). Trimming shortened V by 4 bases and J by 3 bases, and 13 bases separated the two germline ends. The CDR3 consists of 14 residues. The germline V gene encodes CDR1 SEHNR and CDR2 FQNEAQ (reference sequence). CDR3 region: CASSSPGIFYEQYF. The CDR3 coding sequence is TGTGCCAGCAGCTCTCCCGGGATCTTCTACGAGCAGTACTTC.

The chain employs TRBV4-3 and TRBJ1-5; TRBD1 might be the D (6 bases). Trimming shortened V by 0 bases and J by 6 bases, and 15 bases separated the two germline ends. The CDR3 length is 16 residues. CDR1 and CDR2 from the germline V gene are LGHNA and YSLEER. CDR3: CASSQDHAGAGQPQHF. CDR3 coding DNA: TGCGCCAGCAGCCAAGATCATGCAGGGGCTGGTCAGCCCCAGCATTTT.

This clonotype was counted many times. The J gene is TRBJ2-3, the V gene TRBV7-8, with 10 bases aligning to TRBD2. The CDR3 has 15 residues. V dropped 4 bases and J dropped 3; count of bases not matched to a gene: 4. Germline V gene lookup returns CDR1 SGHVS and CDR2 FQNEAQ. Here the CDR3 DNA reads TGTGCCAGCAGCTATAGCGGGGGGCGGACAGATACGCAGTATTTT. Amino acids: CASSYSGGRTDTQYF.

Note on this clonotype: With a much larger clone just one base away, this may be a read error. CDR3 in amino acids: CSAPRTEHEQYF. CDR3 nucleotides: TGCAGTGCTCCGAGGACGGAGCACGAGCAGTACTTC. The V gene is TRBV20-1, the J gene TRBJ2-7; D not resolved. The CDR3 is 12 residues long. Germline V gene sequence: CDR1 DFQATT, CDR2 SNEGSKA (reference sequence). The germline V and J ends were trimmed by 5 bases and 5 bases, with 13 bases remaining between them.

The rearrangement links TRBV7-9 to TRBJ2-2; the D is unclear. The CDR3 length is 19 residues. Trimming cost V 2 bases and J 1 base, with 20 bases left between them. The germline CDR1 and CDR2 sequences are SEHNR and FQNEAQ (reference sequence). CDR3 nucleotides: TGTGCCAGCAGCTTATCAATCTACAGTGGAGATTTGAACACCGGGGAGCTGTTTTTT. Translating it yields CASSLSIYSGDLNTGELFF.